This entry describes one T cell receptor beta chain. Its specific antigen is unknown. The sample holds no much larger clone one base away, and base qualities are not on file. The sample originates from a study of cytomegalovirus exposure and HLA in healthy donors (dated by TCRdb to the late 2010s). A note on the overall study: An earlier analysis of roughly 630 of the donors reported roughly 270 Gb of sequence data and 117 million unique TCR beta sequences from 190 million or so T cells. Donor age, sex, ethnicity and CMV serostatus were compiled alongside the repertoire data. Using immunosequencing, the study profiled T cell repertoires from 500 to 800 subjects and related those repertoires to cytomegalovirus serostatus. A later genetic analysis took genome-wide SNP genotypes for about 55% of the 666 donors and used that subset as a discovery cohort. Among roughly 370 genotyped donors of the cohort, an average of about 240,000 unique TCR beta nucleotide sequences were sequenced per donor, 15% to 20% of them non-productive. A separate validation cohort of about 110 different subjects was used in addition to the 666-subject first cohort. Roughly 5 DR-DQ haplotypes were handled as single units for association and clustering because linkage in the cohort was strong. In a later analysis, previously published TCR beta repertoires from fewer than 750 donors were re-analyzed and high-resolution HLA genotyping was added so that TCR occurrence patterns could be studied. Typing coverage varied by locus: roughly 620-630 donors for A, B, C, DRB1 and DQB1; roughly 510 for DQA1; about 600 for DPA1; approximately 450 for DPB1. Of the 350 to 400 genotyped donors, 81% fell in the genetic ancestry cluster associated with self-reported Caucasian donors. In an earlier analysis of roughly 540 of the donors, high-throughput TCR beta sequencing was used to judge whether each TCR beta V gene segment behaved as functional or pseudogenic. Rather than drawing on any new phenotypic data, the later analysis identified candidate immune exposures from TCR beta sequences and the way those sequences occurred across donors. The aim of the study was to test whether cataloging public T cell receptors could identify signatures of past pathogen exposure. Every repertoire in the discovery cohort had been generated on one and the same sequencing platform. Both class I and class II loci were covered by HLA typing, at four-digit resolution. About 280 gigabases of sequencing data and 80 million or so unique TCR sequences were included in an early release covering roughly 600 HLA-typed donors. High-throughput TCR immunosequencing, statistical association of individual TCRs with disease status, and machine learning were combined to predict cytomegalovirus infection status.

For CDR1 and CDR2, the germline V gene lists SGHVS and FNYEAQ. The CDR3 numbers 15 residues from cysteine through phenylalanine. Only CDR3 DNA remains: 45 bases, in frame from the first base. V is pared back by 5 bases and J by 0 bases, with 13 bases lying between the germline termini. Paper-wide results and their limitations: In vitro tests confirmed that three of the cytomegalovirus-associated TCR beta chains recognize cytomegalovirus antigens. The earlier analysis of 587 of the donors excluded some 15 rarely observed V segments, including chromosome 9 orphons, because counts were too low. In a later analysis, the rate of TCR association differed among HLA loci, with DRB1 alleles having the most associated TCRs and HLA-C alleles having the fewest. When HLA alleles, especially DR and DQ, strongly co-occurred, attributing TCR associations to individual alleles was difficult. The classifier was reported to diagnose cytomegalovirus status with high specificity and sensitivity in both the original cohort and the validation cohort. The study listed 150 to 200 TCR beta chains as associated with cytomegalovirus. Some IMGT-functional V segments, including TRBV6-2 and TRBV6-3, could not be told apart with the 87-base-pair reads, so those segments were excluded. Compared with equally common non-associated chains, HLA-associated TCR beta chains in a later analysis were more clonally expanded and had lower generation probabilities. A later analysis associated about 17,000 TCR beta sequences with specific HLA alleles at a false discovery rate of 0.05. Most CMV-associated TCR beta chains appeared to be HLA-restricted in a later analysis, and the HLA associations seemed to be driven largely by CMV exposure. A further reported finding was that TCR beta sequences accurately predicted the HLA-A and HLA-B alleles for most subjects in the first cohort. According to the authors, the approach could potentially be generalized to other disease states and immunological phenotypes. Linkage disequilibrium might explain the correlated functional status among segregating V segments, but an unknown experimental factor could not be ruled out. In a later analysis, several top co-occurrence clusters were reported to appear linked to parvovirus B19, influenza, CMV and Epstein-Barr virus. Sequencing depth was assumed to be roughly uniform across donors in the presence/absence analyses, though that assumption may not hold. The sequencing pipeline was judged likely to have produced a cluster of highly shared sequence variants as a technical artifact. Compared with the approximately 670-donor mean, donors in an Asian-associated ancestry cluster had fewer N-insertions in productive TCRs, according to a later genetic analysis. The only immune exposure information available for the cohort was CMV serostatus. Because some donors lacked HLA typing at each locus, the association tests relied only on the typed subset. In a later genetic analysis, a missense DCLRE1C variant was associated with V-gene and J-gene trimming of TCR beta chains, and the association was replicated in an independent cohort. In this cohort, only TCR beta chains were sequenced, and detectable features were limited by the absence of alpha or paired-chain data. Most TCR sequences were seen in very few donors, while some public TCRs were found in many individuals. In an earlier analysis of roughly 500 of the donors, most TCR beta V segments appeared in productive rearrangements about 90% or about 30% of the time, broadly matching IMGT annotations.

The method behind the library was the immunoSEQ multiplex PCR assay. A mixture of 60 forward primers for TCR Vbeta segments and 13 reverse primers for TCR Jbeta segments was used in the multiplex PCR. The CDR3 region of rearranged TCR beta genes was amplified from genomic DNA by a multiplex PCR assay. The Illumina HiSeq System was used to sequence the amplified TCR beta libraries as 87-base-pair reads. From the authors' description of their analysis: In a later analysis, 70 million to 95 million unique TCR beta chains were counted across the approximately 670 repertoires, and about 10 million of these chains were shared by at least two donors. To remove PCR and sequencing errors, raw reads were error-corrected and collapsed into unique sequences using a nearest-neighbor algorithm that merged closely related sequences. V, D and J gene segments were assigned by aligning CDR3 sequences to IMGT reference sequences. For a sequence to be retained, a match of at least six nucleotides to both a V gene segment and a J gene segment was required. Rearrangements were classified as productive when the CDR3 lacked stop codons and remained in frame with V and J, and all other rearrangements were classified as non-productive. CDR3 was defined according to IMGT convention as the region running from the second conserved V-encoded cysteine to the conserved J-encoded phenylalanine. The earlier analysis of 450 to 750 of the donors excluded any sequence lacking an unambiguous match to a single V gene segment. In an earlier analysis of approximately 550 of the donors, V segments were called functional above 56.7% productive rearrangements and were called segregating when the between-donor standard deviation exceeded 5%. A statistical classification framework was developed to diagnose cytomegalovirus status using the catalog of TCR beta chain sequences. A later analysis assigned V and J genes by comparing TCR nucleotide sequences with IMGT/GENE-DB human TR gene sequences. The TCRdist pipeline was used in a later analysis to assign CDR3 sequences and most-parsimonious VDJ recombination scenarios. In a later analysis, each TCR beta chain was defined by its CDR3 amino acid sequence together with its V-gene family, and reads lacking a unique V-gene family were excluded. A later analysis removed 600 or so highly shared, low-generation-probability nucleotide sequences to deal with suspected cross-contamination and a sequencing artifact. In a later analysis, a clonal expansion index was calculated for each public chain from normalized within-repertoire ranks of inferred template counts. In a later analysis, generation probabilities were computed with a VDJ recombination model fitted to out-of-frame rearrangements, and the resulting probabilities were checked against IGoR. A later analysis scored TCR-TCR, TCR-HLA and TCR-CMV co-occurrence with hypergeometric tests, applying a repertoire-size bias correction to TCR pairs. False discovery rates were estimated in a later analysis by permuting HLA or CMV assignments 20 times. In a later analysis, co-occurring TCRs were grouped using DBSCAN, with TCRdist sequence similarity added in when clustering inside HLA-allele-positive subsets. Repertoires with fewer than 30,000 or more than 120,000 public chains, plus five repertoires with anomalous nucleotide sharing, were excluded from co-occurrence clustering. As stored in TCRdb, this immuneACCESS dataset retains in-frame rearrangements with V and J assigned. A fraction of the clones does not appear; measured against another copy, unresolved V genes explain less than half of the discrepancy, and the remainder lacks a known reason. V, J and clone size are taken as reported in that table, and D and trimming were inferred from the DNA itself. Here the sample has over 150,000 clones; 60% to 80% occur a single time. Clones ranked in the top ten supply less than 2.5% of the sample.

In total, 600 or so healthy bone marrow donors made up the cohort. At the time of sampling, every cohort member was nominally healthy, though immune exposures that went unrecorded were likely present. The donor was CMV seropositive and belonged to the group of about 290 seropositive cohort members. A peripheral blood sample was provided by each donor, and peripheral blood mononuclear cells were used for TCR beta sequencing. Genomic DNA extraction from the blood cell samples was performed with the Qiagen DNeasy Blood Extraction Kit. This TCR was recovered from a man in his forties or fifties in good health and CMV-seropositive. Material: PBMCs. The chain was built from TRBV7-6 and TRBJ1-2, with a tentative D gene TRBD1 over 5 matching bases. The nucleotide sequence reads TGTGCCAGCAGCCTACAGGAGTCTACTAACTATGGCTACACCTTC. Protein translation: CASSLQESTNYGYTF.